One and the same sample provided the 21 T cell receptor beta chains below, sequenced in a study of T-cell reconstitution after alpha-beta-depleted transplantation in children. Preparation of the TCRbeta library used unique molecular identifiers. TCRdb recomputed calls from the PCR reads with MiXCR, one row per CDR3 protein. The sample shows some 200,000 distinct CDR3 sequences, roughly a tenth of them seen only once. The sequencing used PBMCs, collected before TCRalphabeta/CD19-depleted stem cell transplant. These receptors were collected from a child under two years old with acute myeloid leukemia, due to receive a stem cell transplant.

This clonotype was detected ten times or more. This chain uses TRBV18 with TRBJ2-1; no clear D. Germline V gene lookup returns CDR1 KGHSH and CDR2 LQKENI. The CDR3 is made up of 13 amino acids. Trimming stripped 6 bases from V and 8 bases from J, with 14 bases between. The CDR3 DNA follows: TGTGCCAGCTCGAGTCTGGCGGACGATGAGCAGTTCTTC. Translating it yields CASSSLADDEQFF.

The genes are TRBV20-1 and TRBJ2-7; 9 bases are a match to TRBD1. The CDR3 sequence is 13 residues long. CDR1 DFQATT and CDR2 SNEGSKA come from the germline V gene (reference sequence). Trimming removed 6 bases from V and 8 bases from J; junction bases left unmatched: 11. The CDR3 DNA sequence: TGCAGTGCCCCACTACAGGGGGCATACAAGCAGTACTTC. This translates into CSAPLQGAYKQYF.

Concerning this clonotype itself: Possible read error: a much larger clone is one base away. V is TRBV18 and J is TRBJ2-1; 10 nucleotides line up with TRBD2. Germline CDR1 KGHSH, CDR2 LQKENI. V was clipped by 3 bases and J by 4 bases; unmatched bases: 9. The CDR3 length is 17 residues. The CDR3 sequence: CASSPEPSGSLYNEQFF. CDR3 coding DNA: TGTGCCAGCTCACCGGAACCTAGCGGGAGTCTTTACAATGAGCAGTTCTTC.

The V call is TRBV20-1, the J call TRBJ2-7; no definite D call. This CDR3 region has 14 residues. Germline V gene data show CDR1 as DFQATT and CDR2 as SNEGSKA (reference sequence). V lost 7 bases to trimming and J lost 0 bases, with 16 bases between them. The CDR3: CSVLSTPSSYEQYF. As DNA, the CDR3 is TGCAGTGTACTTTCGACGCCAAGCTCCTACGAGCAGTACTTC.

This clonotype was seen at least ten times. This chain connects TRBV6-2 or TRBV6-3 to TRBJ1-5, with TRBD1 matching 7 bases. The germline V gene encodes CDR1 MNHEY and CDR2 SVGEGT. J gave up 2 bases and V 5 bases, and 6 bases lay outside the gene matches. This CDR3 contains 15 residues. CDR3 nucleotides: TGTGCCAGCAGTAACAGGGGTCGGGGCAATCAGCCCCAGCATTTT. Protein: CASSNRGRGNQPQHF.

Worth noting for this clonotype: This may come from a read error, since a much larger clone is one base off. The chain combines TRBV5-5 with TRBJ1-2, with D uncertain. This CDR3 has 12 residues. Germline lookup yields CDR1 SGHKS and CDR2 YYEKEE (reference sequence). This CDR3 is CASSFRWGGYPF. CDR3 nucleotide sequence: TGTGCCAGCAGCTTCCGATGGGGAGGCTACCCCTTC.

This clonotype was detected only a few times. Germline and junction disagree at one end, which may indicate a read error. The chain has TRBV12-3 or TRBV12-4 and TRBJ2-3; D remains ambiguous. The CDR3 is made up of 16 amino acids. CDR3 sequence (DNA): TGTGCCAGCAGTTTAGCACCCCTCCCACACACATATACGCAGTATTTT. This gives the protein CASSLAPLPHTYTQYF.

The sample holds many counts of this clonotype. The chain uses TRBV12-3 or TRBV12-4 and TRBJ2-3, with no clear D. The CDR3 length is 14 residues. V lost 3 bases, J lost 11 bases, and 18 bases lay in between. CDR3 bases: TGTGCCAGCAGTTTTCAAACAGCCCCACCGGGGCAGTATTTT. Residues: CASSFQTAPPGQYF.

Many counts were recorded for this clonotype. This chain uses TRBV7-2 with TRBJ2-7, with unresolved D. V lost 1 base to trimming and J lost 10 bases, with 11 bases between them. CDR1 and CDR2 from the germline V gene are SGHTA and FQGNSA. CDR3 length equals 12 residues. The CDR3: CASSLGRRNQYF. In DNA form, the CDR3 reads TGTGCCAGCAGCTTAGGCCGACGGAACCAGTACTTC.

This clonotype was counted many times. As DNA, the CDR3 is TGCGCCAGCAGGCTCACTAGCGGGAACTCCTACGAGCAGTACTTC. The encoded protein is CASRLTSGNSYEQYF. The chain has TRBV5-1 and TRBJ2-7; TRBD2 agrees at 10 bases. This CDR3 has 15 amino acids. V lost 5 bases and J lost 0; bases outside the gene matches: 5. The germline V gene has CDR1 SGHRS and CDR2 YFSETQ.

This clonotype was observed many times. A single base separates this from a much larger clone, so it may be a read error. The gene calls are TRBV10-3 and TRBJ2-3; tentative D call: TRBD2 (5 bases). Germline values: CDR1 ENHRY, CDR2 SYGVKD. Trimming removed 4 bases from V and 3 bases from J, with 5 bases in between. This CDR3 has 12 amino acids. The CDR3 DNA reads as TGTGCCATCAGTGGCGGGACAGATACGCAGTATTTT. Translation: CAISGGTDTQYF.

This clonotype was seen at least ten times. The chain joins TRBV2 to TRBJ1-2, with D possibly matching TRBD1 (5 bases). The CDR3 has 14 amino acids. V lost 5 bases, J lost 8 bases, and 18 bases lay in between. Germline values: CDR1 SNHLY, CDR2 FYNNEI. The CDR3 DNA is TGTGCCAGCAGTCCTGGCAGGGAGGAGAAGGGCTACACCTTC. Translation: CASSPGREEKGYTF.

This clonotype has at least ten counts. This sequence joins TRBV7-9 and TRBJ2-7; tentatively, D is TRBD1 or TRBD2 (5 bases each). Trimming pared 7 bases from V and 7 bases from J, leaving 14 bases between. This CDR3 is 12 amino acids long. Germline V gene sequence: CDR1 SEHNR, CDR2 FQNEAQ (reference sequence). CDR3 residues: CASTAGTWEQYF. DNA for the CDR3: TGTGCCAGCACCGCAGGGACCTGGGAGCAGTACTTC.

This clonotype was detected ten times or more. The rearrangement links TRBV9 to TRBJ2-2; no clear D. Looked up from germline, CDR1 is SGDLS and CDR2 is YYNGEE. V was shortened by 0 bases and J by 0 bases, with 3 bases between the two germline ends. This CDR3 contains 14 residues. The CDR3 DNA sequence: TGTGCCAGCAGCGTAGTAGCGAACACCGGGGAGCTGTTTTTT. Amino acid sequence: CASSVVANTGELFF.

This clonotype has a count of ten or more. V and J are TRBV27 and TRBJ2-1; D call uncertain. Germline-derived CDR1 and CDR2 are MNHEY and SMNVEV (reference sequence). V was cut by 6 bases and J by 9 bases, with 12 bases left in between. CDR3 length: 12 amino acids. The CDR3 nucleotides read TGTGCCAGCAGCCGTTTTAGCAGTGAGCAGTTCTTC. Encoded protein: CASSRFSSEQFF.

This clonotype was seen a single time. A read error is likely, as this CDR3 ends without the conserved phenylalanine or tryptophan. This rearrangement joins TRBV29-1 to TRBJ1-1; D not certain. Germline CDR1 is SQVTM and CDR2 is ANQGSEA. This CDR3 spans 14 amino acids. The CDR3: CSVEARAANIEAFL. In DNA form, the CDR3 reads TGCAGCGTTGAAGCGAGGGCGGCGAACATTGAAGCTTTCTTA.

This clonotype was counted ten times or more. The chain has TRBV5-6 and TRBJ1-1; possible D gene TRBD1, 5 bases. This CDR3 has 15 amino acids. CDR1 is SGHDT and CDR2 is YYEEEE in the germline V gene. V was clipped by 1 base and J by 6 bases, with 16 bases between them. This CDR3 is CASSLLPGRTAEAFF. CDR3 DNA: TGTGCCAGCAGCTTGTTACCAGGGAGGACTGCTGAAGCTTTCTTT.

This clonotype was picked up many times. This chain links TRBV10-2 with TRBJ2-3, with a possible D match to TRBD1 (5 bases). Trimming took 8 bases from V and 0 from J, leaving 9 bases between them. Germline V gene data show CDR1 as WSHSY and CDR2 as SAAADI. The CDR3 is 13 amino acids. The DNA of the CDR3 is TGCGCCAGCCGGAAGGGGAGCACAGATACGCAGTATTTT. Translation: CASRKGSTDTQYF.

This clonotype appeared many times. The CDR3 DNA follows: TGTGCCAGCAGCGCAGGTGATCCAGATACGCAGTATTTT. It translates to CASSAGDPDTQYF. The rearrangement links TRBV9 to TRBJ2-3; D gene uncertain. Between the trimmed V and J ends, which lost 3 bases and 4 bases, there was a span of 9 bases. Germline V gene lookup returns CDR1 SGDLS and CDR2 YYNGEE. This CDR3 spans 13 amino acids.

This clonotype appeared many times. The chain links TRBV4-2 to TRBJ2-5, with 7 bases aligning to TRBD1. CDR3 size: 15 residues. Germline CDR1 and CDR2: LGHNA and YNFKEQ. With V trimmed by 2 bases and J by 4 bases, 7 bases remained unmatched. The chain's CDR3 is CASSQSDREAETQYF. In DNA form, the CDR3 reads TGTGCCAGCAGCCAAAGTGACAGGGAAGCAGAGACCCAGTACTTC.

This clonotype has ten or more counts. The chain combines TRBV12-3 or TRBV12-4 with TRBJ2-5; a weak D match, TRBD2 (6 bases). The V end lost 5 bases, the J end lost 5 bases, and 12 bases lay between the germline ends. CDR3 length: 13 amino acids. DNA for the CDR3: TGTGCCAGCAGTAACCCGGGACTTGAGACCCAGTACTTC. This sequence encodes CASSNPGLETQYF.